Sequencing of this TCR beta chain was carried out in a study of blood T cell repertoires in COVID-19. Study-wide context: COVID-19 samples collected from the United States, Italy and Spain covered acute and convalescent phases.

Participant age was roughly 18 to 90 years, and participants resided in fewer than 30 US areas. Participants reported their clinical history, and cohort assignment relied on those reports. Authors' processing steps: Estimates of nucleated cell counts were drawn from the amplification of reference gene primers. The assay was immunoSEQ multiplex PCR, and TCRdb's table has in-frame clones only and misses some. The DNA was the basis for D and trimming; V, J and clone size are from that table. In the table there are 350,000 to 400,000 clones, less than 90% of which are singletons. This receptor was obtained from a woman aged 30 to 39 who had recovered from COVID-19. The sample consisted of PBMCs or T cells enriched from blood (not recorded which).

The CDR3 nucleotides read TGTGCCAGCAGCCAGAGCTCTGGGGCCAACGTCCTGACTTTC. Its translation is CASSQSSGANVLTF. The chain is built from TRBV14 and TRBJ2-6; no reliable D call. The CDR3 runs to 14 residues. V lost 3 bases and J 0 bases, leaving 3 bases between the germline ends. Germline CDR1 SGHDN, CDR2 FVKESK.